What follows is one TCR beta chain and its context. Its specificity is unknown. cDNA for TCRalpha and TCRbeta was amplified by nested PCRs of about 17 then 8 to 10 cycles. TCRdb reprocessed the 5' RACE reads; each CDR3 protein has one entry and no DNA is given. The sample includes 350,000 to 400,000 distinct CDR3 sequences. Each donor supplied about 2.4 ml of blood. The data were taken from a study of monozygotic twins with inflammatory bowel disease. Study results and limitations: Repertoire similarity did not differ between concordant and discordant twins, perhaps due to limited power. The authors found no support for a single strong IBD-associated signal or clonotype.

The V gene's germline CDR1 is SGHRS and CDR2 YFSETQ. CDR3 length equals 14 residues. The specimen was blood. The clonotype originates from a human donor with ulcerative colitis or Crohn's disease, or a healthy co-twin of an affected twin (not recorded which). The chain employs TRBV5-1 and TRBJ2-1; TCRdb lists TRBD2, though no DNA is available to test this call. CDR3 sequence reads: CASRQGSSGEEQFF.